This T cell receptor (beta chain) was captured by sequencing in a study of blood T cells in healthy people across ages. The CDR3 consists of 17 residues. The junction had 16 bases not matched to a gene; V was cut back by 5 bases and J by 4 bases. The germline gives CDR1 SGHAT, CDR2 FQNNGV. A second PCR, run for about 7 to 11 cycles, used a sample-barcoded 5' primer plus a J-beta primer mix. TCRdb re-called the 5' RACE reads with MiXCR, one entry per CDR3 protein. The sample includes some 560,000 distinct CDR3 sequences, roughly a quarter of them seen just once. These data are also associated with another study on T cells of mothers and their children.

This sequence originates from a boy aged 2-15 years in good health. Sequencing was done on a sample of blood. The chain has TRBV11-2 and TRBJ1-2; TRBD1 aligns across 7 bases. The CDR3 here is CASSVSTGPGYLYGYTF. The CDR3 bases are TGTGCCAGCAGCGTTTCGACAGGGCCAGGGTATCTCTATGGCTACACCTTC.